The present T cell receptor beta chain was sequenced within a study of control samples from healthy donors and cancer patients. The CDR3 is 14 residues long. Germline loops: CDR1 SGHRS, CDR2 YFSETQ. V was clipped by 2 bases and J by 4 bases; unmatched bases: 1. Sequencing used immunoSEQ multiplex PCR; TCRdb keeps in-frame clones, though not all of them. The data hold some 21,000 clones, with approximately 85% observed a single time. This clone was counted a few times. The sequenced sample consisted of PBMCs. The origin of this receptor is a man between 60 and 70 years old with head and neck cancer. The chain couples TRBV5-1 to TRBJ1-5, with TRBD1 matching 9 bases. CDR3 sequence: CASSFGTGNQPQHF. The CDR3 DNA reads TGCGCCAGCAGCTTCGGGACAGGGAATCAGCCCCAGCATTTT.